This entry is about one T cell receptor beta chain. The data are from a study of blood T cell repertoires in COVID-19. Trimming took off 3 bases at V and 0 bases at J, with 13 bases between the two ends. The CDR3 is made up of 16 amino acids. Germline V CDR1 and CDR2: LNHDA, SQIVND (reference sequence). Original methodology: The assay estimated nucleated cells by amplifying reference gene primers. Sequencing used immunoSEQ multiplex PCR; TCRdb keeps in-frame clones, though not all of them. For V, J and clone size, that table is used; D and trimming come from the DNA. Of more than 90,000 clones in the sample, around nine tenths were seen once.

The V gene is TRBV19, the J gene TRBJ2-3, with a weak D call TRBD2 (5 bases). Material for sequencing was peripheral blood. This receptor was obtained from a middle-aged man with acute or convalescent COVID-19. CDR3 sequence: CASSINPGTSTDTQYF. CDR3 DNA sequence: TGTGCCAGTAGTATCAATCCGGGAACTAGCACAGATACGCAGTATTTT.